One sample yielded the 30 T cell receptor beta chains listed below, sequenced in a study of CD8+CD57+ T cells in acquired aplastic anemia. TCR beta VDJ and CDR3 profiles were obtained from a genomic DNA template. In TCRdb, the reads were re-called with MiXCR into one record per CDR3 protein. This table has fewer than 200,000 distinct CDR3 sequences, 55% to 70% appearing once. The sequenced material came from sorted CD4+, CD8+, or CD8+CD57+ T cells (not recorded which) from PBMCs. The receptors come from a human donor in good health.

This clonotype has ten or more counts. The J gene is TRBJ1-1, the V gene TRBV5-1; D unresolved. The CDR3 extends over 15 amino acids. V shed 3 bases and J shed 3 bases, with 15 bases lying between them. Looked up from germline, CDR1 is SGHRS and CDR2 is YFSETQ. CDR3 in amino acids: CASSSTGFHDTEAFF. The CDR3 region has the DNA TGCGCCAGCAGCTCGACGGGGTTTCACGACACTGAAGCTTTCTTT.

The table lists this clonotype with a count of one. V and J are TRBV20-1 and TRBJ2-3, with D tentatively TRBD1 (7 bases). CDR1 is DFQATT and CDR2 is SNEGSKA in the germline V gene (reference sequence). There are 15 residues in the CDR3. The ends were cut back, 6 bases at V and 0 bases at J, with 16 bases in the middle. CDR3 sequence (DNA): TGCAGTGCCATCAGGGGGGCGGGTAGCACAGATACGCAGTATTTT. Its translation: CSAIRGAGSTDTQYF.

CDR3 DNA: TGTGCCAGTAGTCCGTGGACAGTGGTATATAATTCACCCCTCCACTTT. It is translated as CASSPWTVVYNSPLHF. The chain links TRBV19 to TRBJ1-6, with D perhaps TRBD1 (6 bases). The CDR3 is 16 amino acids. The germline CDR1 and CDR2 sequences are LNHDA and SQIVND (reference sequence). V was clipped by 5 bases and J by 4 bases, with 15 bases between them.

The chain employs TRBV19 and TRBJ2-7; 11 positions match TRBD2. Germline CDR1 LNHDA, CDR2 SQIVND (reference sequence). The ends lost 4 bases at V and 3 bases at J; junction bases unmatched: 5. This CDR3 comprises 15 residues. The CDR3 protein is CASSTKLAGDYEQYF. As DNA, the CDR3 is TGTGCCAGTAGTACTAAACTAGCGGGGGACTACGAGCAGTACTTC.

The chain joins TRBV5-1 to TRBJ2-7; D call uncertain. This CDR3 comprises 14 residues. V lost 0 bases to trimming and J lost 4 bases, with 11 bases between them. From germline, CDR1 is SGHRS and CDR2 YFSETQ. The CDR3 spells CASSLAEIVYEQYF. The CDR3 DNA is TGCGCCAGCAGCTTGGCGGAGATAGTTTACGAGCAGTACTTC.

This clonotype was seen many times. The gene calls are TRBV7-8 and TRBJ1-5, with D tentatively TRBD1 (5 bases). Germline lookup yields CDR1 SGHVS and CDR2 FQNEAQ. V shed 6 bases and J shed 6 bases, with 18 bases lying between them. The length of the CDR3 is 15 residues. For the CDR3, the DNA is TGTGCCAGCAGTCTTTGGGGAGGGGCGCCTCAGCCCCAGCATTTT. Its protein product is CASSLWGGAPQPQHF. Looking up the rest from reference TRBV7-8 and TRBJ1-5 gives the full variable domain: GAGVSQSPRYKVAKRGQDVALRCDPISGHVSLFWYQQALGQGPEFLTYFQNEAQLDKSGLPSDRFFAERPEGSVSTLKIQRTQQEDSAVYLCASSLWGGAPQPQHFGDGTRLSIL.

In this sample, this clonotype turned up many times. This sequence joins TRBV7-9 and TRBJ1-4, with 7 positions matching TRBD1. This CDR3 is 13 amino acids long. CDR1 is SEHNR, CDR2 FQNEAQ, per germline (reference sequence). The trim removed 1 base at V and 8 bases at J, leaving 1 base unmatched. CDR3: CASSLETGEKLFF. The CDR3 DNA follows: TGTGCCAGCAGCTTAGAGACAGGGGAAAAACTGTTTTTT.

This clonotype was counted at least ten times. J is TRBJ1-2 and V is TRBV9; 11 positions agree with TRBD1. This CDR3 spans 15 amino acids. Per germline, CDR1 SGDLS and CDR2 YYNGEE. Losses at the gene ends were 3 bases for V and 7 bases for J; bases not matched to a gene: 8. The CDR3 nucleotides are TGTGCCAGCAGCGGTAATGGACAGGGGGCTTTTGGCTACACCTTC. Translated: CASSGNGQGAFGYTF.

This clonotype was seen at least ten times. This chain joins TRBV2 and TRBJ1-2; perhaps TRBD1 as D (6 bases). This CDR3 has 12 residues. Germline CDR1 and CDR2: SNHLY and FYNNEI. V lost 4 bases to trimming and J lost 8 bases, with 11 bases between them. Here the CDR3 reads CASSVPGQGYTF. The CDR3 DNA reads TGTGCCAGCAGTGTCCCGGGACAAGGCTACACCTTC.

This clonotype was found a few times. This chain uses TRBV19 with TRBJ2-3, with 8 bases that match TRBD2. CDR1 and CDR2 from the germline V gene are LNHDA and SQIVND (reference sequence). The ends lost 5 bases at V and 6 bases at J; junction bases unmatched: 4. CDR3 length: 13 residues. The CDR3 loop reads CASSRLASDTQYF. For the CDR3, the DNA is TGTGCCAGTAGTCGACTAGCGTCGGATACGCAGTATTTT.

This clonotype was recorded only once. Germline and junction disagree at one end, which may indicate a read error. The chain has TRBV9 and TRBJ2-6; D is unclear. This CDR3 contains 14 residues. CDR1 and CDR2 from the germline V gene are SGDLS and YYNGEE. DNA for the CDR3: TGTGCCAGCGGCGTAGAACCTGGGGCCAACGTCCTGACTTTC. As protein: CASGVEPGANVLTF.

The chain couples TRBV7-9 to TRBJ1-1, with TRBD1 matching over 8 bases. Trimming at V came to 5 bases and at J to 6 bases, leaving 14 bases not matched to a gene. Germline values: CDR1 SEHNR, CDR2 FQNEAQ (reference sequence). CDR3 length: 16 residues. CDR3 DNA: TGTGCCAGCAGCCCCCAGTCGGCAGGGGGCAGGGCTGAAGCTTTCTTT. Its protein product is CASSPQSAGGRAEAFF. Based on the CDR3 plus reference TRBV7-9 and TRBJ1-1, the full variable domain is DTGVSQNPRHKITKRGQNVTFRCDPISEHNRLYWYRQTLGQGPEFLTYFQNEAQLEKSRLLSDRFSAERPKGSFSTLEIQRTEQGDSAMYLCASSPQSAGGRAEAFFGQGTRLTVV.

CDR3 loop: CASSFLQGGTEAFF. CDR3 sequence (DNA): TGTGCCAGCAGCTTTCTACAGGGGGGGACTGAAGCTTTCTTT. The chain employs TRBV11-1 and TRBJ1-1, with 8 bases fitting TRBD1. Germline V gene sequence: CDR1 SGHAT, CDR2 FQDESV (reference sequence). CDR3 length equals 14 residues. The V and J ends lost 3 bases and 5 bases, in that order; junction bases with no gene match: 5.

This chain links TRBV2 with TRBJ2-3, with a weak D call TRBD2 (5 bases). Trimming took 8 bases from V and 0 from J, leaving 9 bases between them. The CDR3 extends over 13 amino acids. Per germline, CDR1 SNHLY and CDR2 FYNNEI. CDR3 region: CASLRESTDTQYF. CDR3 nucleotides: TGTGCCAGCTTGAGGGAGAGCACAGATACGCAGTATTTT. The full variable domain, with the rest looked up from reference TRBV2 and TRBJ2-3, is EPEVTQTPSHQVTQMGQEVILRCVPISNHLYFYWYRQILGQKVEFLVSFYNNEISEKSEIFDDQFSVERPDGSNFTLKIRSTKLEDSAMYFCASLRESTDTQYFGPGTRLTVL.

This clonotype was seen a few times. V and J are TRBV30 and TRBJ2-1; 8 bases are a match to TRBD2. The CDR3 spans 14 residues. Looked up from germline, CDR1 is GTSNPN and CDR2 is SVGIG (reference sequence). After removal of 2 bases from V and 8 bases from J, the junction contained 8 bases not matched to a gene. In DNA, the CDR3 is TGTGCCTGGAGTTCGAGCGGGAGAGGTGATGAGCAGTTCTTC. This gives the protein CAWSSSGRGDEQFF.

J is TRBJ2-2 and V is TRBV2; 14 nucleotides match TRBD2. CDR3 length: 17 residues. The V gene end was trimmed by 2 bases and the J gene end by 3 bases; junction bases not matched to a gene: 2. Germline lookup yields CDR1 SNHLY and CDR2 FYNNEI. Here the CDR3 DNA reads TGTGCCAGCAGTGAATTGGGACTAGCGGGAGACACCGGGGAGCTGTTTTTT. Amino acid sequence: CASSELGLAGDTGELFF.

This chain connects TRBV24-1 to TRBJ2-3; 8 bases are shared with TRBD2. The length of the CDR3 is 16 residues. Germline trimming cut 2 bases from V and 2 bases from J; bases unmatched to any gene: 5. In germline, CDR1 is KGHDR, CDR2 SFDVKD. CDR3 in amino acids: CATSDSGGDPTDTQYF. CDR3 DNA: TGTGCCACCAGTGATTCGGGGGGGGACCCCACAGATACGCAGTATTTT.

CDR3 nucleotides: TGTGCCAGCAGCCCTGGGCGTAAAGAGACCCAGTACTTC. This encodes CASSPGRKETQYF. The chain links TRBV7-9 to TRBJ2-5; no firm D call. Germline CDR1 reads SEHNR; CDR2 reads FQNEAQ (reference sequence). The V gene lost 5 bases and the J gene lost 3 bases, with 10 bases spanning the gap. The CDR3 covers 13 residues.

In this sample, this clonotype turned up a few times. The chain links TRBV24-1 to TRBJ2-3; TRBD2 matches at 9 bases. V shed 2 bases and J 4 bases; nucleotides not matched to a gene: 9. CDR1 and CDR2 (germline): KGHDR, SFDVKD. This CDR3 comprises 17 residues. CDR3 residues: CATSDSRRGGPSDTQYF. The CDR3 region has the DNA TGTGCCACCAGTGATTCGAGGCGGGGGGGACCCTCAGATACGCAGTATTTT.

The rearrangement links TRBV7-3 to TRBJ2-2; 8 bases are a match to TRBD1. The V gene end was trimmed by 8 bases and the J gene end by 7 bases; junction bases not matched to a gene: 18. This CDR3 is 17 amino acids long. Germline V gene data show CDR1 as SGHTA and CDR2 as FQGTGA. The CDR3 protein is CASLSARLQGGGGELFF. In nucleotides, the CDR3 is TGTGCCAGCCTCTCCGCCCGATTACAGGGGGGTGGCGGGGAGCTGTTTTTT.

This clonotype was observed a few times. The chain recombines TRBV10-3 with TRBJ2-7; D is unresolved. CDR3 length equals 12 residues. CDR1 is ENHRY and CDR2 is SYGVKD in the germline V gene. V was shortened by 2 bases and J by 2 bases, with 4 bases between the two germline ends. In DNA form, the CDR3 reads TGTGCCATCAGTGAGGTAGCCTACGAGCAGTACTTC. It translates to CAISEVAYEQYF.

This clonotype appeared a few times. The chain combines TRBV10-2 with TRBJ2-5; 8 positions match TRBD1. The CDR3 is 15 residues long. V gave up 5 bases and J gave up 2 bases; unmatched junction bases: 7. The V gene's germline CDR1 is WSHSY and CDR2 SAAADI. Here the CDR3 DNA reads TGCGCCAGCAGTCGATATGGACAGGGTCAAGAGACCCAGTACTTC. Residues: CASSRYGQGQETQYF.

The table lists this clonotype with many counts. The genes are TRBV19 and TRBJ2-1; 7 nucleotides line up with TRBD2. The germline V gene has CDR1 LNHDA and CDR2 SQIVND (reference sequence). With V trimmed by 5 bases and J by 0 bases, 4 bases remained unmatched. CDR3 length equals 15 residues. CDR3 amino acids: CASSLGGSSYNEQFF. CDR3 nucleotides: TGTGCCAGTAGTTTGGGGGGGAGCTCCTACAATGAGCAGTTCTTC.

This rearrangement joins TRBV6-6 to TRBJ2-1, with 7 nucleotides matching TRBD1. Germline V gene sequence: CDR1 MNHNY, CDR2 SVGAGI (reference sequence). The CDR3 contains 14 residues. Losses at the gene ends were 4 bases for V and 0 bases for J; bases not matched to a gene: 0. The CDR3 here is CASSSGGSYNEQFF. CDR3 nucleotides: TGTGCCAGCAGTTCAGGGGGCTCCTACAATGAGCAGTTCTTC.

The V and J genes are TRBV7-2 and TRBJ2-3, with TRBD2 matching 7 bases. CDR1 is SGHTA, CDR2 FQGNSA, per germline. V trimming: 6 bases; J trimming: 3 bases; junction bases outside the gene matches: 6. The CDR3 loop spans 14 amino acids. CDR3 amino acids: CASRVGLGTDTQYF. The CDR3 nucleotides read TGTGCCAGCAGGGTAGGACTAGGGACAGATACGCAGTATTTT.

The sample holds many counts of this clonotype. The chain couples TRBV6-4 to TRBJ2-1, with a tentative D call TRBD1 (5 bases). CDR1 is MRHNA and CDR2 is SNTAGT in the germline V gene. CDR3 length equals 14 residues. V was trimmed by 7 bases and J by 5 bases, leaving 15 bases between them. The CDR3 spells CASMCTGLDNEQFF. The CDR3 region has the DNA TGTGCCAGCATGTGTACAGGCCTTGACAATGAGCAGTTCTTC.

This chain joins TRBV5-6 and TRBJ1-1, with TRBD1 as a possible D gene (6 bases). The germline CDR1 and CDR2 sequences are SGHDT and YYEEEE. The CDR3 covers 14 residues. Trimming shortened V by 3 bases and J by 2 bases, and 11 bases separated the two germline ends. The CDR3 coding sequence is TGTGCCAGCAGCTGGGGACAAACCAACACTGAAGCTTTCTTT. Its protein product is CASSWGQTNTEAFF.

This sequence joins TRBV12-3 or TRBV12-4 and TRBJ2-3, with 7 nucleotides matching TRBD1. The CDR3 runs to 14 residues. V lost 6 bases, J lost 7 bases, and 10 bases stayed unmatched. The CDR3 protein is CASSQLTGSNTQYF. For the CDR3, the DNA is TGTGCCAGCAGCCAATTGACAGGGTCGAATACGCAGTATTTT.

The genes are TRBV20-1 and TRBJ1-2; tentative D call: TRBD1 (6 bases). With 6 bases removed from V and 4 bases from J, the gap between germline ends came to 9 bases. CDR1 and CDR2 from the germline V gene are DFQATT and SNEGSKA (reference sequence). The CDR3 covers 11 residues. CDR3 residues: CSAKDSYGYTF. The CDR3 nucleotides are TGCAGTGCCAAGGACAGCTATGGCTACACCTTC.

This rearrangement joins TRBV2 to TRBJ2-7, with D tentatively TRBD1 (6 bases). The CDR3 length is 14 residues. V shed 5 bases and J shed 5 bases, with 16 bases lying between them. Germline assignment: CDR1 SNHLY and CDR2 FYNNEI. The CDR3 DNA follows: TGTGCCAGCAGTAAACAGGGACAAGGAAACGAGCAGTACTTC. This codes for CASSKQGQGNEQYF.